The 7 T cell receptor beta chains below come from one sample, sequenced in a study of T cell repertoires in cytomegalovirus infection (dated by TCRdb to the late 2010s). This sample was sequenced with an Illumina HiSeq 1500. TCRdb itself trimmed the public reads at Q25 with fastp, ran MiXCR and retained productive beta chains. Here each entry gathers all rows of one CDR3 protein and keeps the most common genes and DNA. The sample table records approximately 730,000 distinct CDR3 sequences; under 35% of these occur just once. Under 15% of the sample comes from the top ten. Their specific antigens are unknown. The label giving this sample's treatment or condition can be read as: in vitro stimulation with specific CMV peptide epitopes to enrich CMV-specific T cells. Sequencing was performed on cultured CD8+ T cells from PBMCs, taken from culture after CMV antigen stimulation. The receptors were sampled from a human donor in good health (CMV status not recorded). Some clones in this sample may be carry-over from other donors' samples.

In its sample, this clonotype was seen a few times. The J gene is TRBJ2-7, the V gene TRBV7-9, with TRBD1 matching over 10 bases. The CDR3 is made up of 15 amino acids. Losses at the gene ends were 2 bases for V and 3 bases for J; bases not matched to a gene: 4. Germline V gene data show CDR1 as SEHNR and CDR2 as FQNEAQ (reference sequence). CDR3 in DNA: TGTGCCAGCAGCTTACCCGGGACAGGGGTCTACGAGCAGTACGTC. It specifies CASSLPGTGVYEQYV.

This clonotype has ten or more counts. The rearrangement links TRBV7-2 to TRBJ1-1; D call uncertain. Germline CDR1 is SGHTA and CDR2 is FQGNSA. The germline V and J ends were trimmed by 2 bases and 5 bases, with 15 bases remaining between them. This CDR3 is 15 amino acids long. CDR3 sequence reads: CASSLWSQQRTEAFF. The CDR3 region has the DNA TGTGCCAGCAGCTTATGGTCCCAACAGAGGACTGAAGCTTTCTTT.

CDR3 amino acids: CASSSEIKTYEQFV. The CDR3 DNA is TGTGCCAGCAGTTCAGAAATTAAGACCTACGAGCAGTTCGTC. The gene calls are TRBV6-2 or TRBV6-3 and TRBJ2-7, with D unclear. CDR3 size: 14 residues. CDR1 is MNHEY and CDR2 is SVGEGT in the germline V gene.

This clonotype occurred many times. The V call is TRBV7-2, the J call TRBJ2-5; D is ambiguous. The CDR3 has 14 residues. Per the germline V gene, CDR1 is SGHTA and CDR2 is FQGNSA. V lost 2 bases and J lost 5, with 12 bases in between. The CDR3 reads CASSLNGYAETQYF. Here the CDR3 DNA reads TGTGCCAGCAGCTTAAACGGATATGCGGAGACCCAGTACTTC.

The chain has TRBV7-6 and TRBJ1-1, with TRBD1 matching over 8 bases. CDR3 length: 15 residues. CDR1 is SGHVS and CDR2 is FNYEAQ in the germline V gene. Unmatched junction bases numbered 4, after V lost 3 bases and J lost 1 base. DNA of the CDR3: TGTGCCAGCAGCTTCAGACAGGGGCAGAACACTGAAGCTTTCTTT. Its translation: CASSFRQGQNTEAFF.

This chain uses TRBV7-3 with TRBJ1-2, with D possibly TRBD1 on 5 matching bases. V lost 6 bases to trimming and J lost 1 base, with 9 bases between them. Per germline, CDR1 SGHTA and CDR2 FQGTGA. CDR3 length: 13 amino acids. CDR3 coding DNA: TGTGCCAGCAGTAATAGGGGTAACTATGGCTACACCTTC. It specifies CASSNRGNYGYTF.

The chain has TRBV6-1 and TRBJ1-6; no reliable D call. The V end lost 6 bases, the J end lost 0 bases, and 9 bases lay between the germline ends. This CDR3 has 15 residues. Germline V CDR1 and CDR2: MNHNS, SASEGT. The DNA of the CDR3 is TGTGCCAGCAGAAGGAGGAGCTCCTATAATTCACCCCTCCACTTT. It yields the protein CASRRRSSYNSPLHF.